These T cell receptor beta chains were read from a single sample in a study of shared clonotypes between healthy human individuals. Data came from immunoSEQ multiplex PCR; TCRdb stores just in-frame clones and leaves some out. Counted here are more than 900,000 clones, approximately 78% occurring once; the ten biggest clones make up under 0.8%. The sequencing input was memory CD4+ T cells from PBMCs. Source of these receptors: a man between 18 and 29 years old in good health. Some clones in this sample may be carry-over from other donors' samples. CDR3s include the opening cysteine and the closing phenylalanine or tryptophan. A D gene is named only where the DNA matches it firmly. Size is omitted from some rows. Given values are once, few, many or a class for expanded clones.

clone_size d_call j_call v_call cdr3_nt cdr3_aa
- - TRBJ2-5 TRBV5-1 TGCGCCAGCAGCTTGGGGGCTCTTGGGGGGCAAGAGACCCAGTACTTC CASSLGALGGQETQYF
- - TRBJ2-1 TRBV11-3 TGTGCCAGCAGCCCCTCGGGGAATGAGCAGTTCTTC CASSPSGNEQFF
- - TRBJ1-4 TRBV5-1 TGCGCCAGCAGCTCAGGACAGCATTCCGAAAAACTGTTTTTT CASSSGQHSEKLFF
- - TRBJ2-7 TRBV11-2 TGTGCCAGCAGACCTTTACAGAGGAGCTCCTACGAGCAGTACTTC CASRPLQRSSYEQYF
- TRBD1 TRBJ1-4 TRBV11-1 TGTGCCAGCAGCCGTGGATATCAGGGGGATCTTGAAAAACTGTTTTTT CASSRGYQGDLEKLFF
many - TRBJ2-7 TRBV9 TGTGCCAGCAGCGTGCAGGCCACTACTGCGGGGTCCGAGCAGTACTTC CASSVQATTAGSEQYF
- - TRBJ2-3 TRBV7-3 TGTGCCAGCAGCTTAAACAGGGTCGGCACAGATACGCAGTATTTT CASSLNRVGTDTQYF
- TRBD2 TRBJ2-2 TRBV5-4 TGTGCCAGCAGCTTGGGCCAGGGACTAAACACCGGGGAGCTGTTTTTT CASSLGQGLNTGELFF
- - TRBJ2-2 TRBV19 TGTGCCAGTAGTATTTCAGGGGCACACGGGGAGCTGTTTTTT CASSISGAHGELFF
once TRBD1 TRBJ2-3 TRBV5-5 TGTGCCAGCAGCCTGACAGGGGATAGCACAGATACGCAGTATTTT CASSLTGDSTDTQYF
many - TRBJ1-2 TRBV7-9 TGTGCCAGCAGCTTAGCGGGGTACTATGGCTACACCTTC CASSLAGYYGYTF
- - TRBJ1-4 TRBV18 TGTGCCAGCTCACTCGGGACGGGATCAGCAGGAAAACTGTTTTTT CASSLGTGSAGKLFF
- - TRBJ2-2 TRBV9 TGTGCCAGCAGCGTAGCGTCCCTGCGCGGGGAGCTGTTTTTT CASSVASLRGELFF
- - TRBJ1-2 TRBV10-3 TGTGCCATCAGTGAGACCTCAGGGGTGTCATATGGCTACACCTTC CAISETSGVSYGYTF
- - TRBJ2-1 TRBV5-1 TGCGCCAGCAGCTTGGTCGTGGGATCCTCCTACAATGAGCAGTTCTTC CASSLVVGSSYNEQFF
- - TRBJ2-1 TRBV27 TGTGCCAGCATCTTTACCCCGGGGCTAGCTGGGGAGCAGTTCTTC CASIFTPGLAGEQFF
few TRBD2 TRBJ2-1 TRBV13 TGTGCCAGCAGCGTCACTAGCGGTTCCTACAATGAGCAGTTCTTC CASSVTSGSYNEQFF
- - TRBJ2-3 TRBV5-6 TGTGCCAGCAGCCCTAGGCCGGACGGCCAAGGAGATACGCAGTATTTT CASSPRPDGQGDTQYF
- - TRBJ2-1 TRBV9 TGTGCCAGCAGCGCCCAGGGTAGGGGGTGGAATGAGCAGTTCTTC CASSAQGRGWNEQFF
few - TRBJ2-5 TRBV19 TGTGCCAGTAGCCTATACCGGGACATCGGCGAGACCCAGTACTTC CASSLYRDIGETQYF
- - TRBJ1-1 TRBV2 TGTGCCAGCAGGGCTACTATCCTATGGACAGAGAGGAACACTGAAGCTTTCTTT CASRATILWTERNTEAFF
- TRBD2 TRBJ2-7 TRBV10-2 TGCGCCAGCAGTGCTGACGGGAGGGGTACCTACGAGCAGTACTTC CASSADGRGTYEQYF
- TRBD2 TRBJ2-1 TRBV7-8 TGTGCCAGCAGCTTAGGCCCAGCGGGAGGGTACAATGAGCAGTTCTTC CASSLGPAGGYNEQFF